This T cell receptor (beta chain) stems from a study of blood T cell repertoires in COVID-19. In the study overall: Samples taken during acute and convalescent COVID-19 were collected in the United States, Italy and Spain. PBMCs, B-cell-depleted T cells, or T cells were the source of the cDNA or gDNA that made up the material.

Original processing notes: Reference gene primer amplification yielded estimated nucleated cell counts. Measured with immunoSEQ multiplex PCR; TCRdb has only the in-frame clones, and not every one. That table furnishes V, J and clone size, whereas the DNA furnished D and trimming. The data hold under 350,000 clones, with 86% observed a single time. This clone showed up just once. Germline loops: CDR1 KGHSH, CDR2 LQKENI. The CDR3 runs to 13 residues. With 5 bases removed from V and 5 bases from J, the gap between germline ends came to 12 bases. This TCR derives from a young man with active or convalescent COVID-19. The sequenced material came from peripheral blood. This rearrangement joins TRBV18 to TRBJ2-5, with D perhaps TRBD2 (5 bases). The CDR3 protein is CASSARGLETQYF. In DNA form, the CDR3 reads TGTGCCAGCTCAGCACGTGGACTGGAGACCCAGTACTTC. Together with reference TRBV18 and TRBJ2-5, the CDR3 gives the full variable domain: NAGVMQNPRHLVRRRGQEARLRCSPMKGHSHVYWYRQLPEEGLKFMVYLQKENIIDESGMPKERFSAEFPKEGPSILRIQQVVRGDSAAYFCASSARGLETQYFGPGTRLLVL.